The clone carrying this T cell receptor beta chain was recorded a few times. J lost 5 bases, V lost 6 bases, and 13 bases had no gene match. The CDR3 consists of 15 residues. Germline V gene lookup returns CDR1 DFQATT and CDR2 SNEGSKA (reference sequence). Preparation of the TCRbeta library involved a method that used unique molecular identifiers. TCRdb reanalysed the PCR reads using MiXCR and keeps one entry per CDR3 protein. The table includes some 500,000 distinct CDR3 sequences, 18% detected once. The source of the sample is a study of T-cell reconstitution after alpha-beta-depleted transplantation in children.

The chain combines TRBV20-1 with TRBJ2-3, with 8 nucleotides matching TRBD2. The sample consisted of PBMCs from the stem cell graft donor, taken from the stem cell graft. The sequence came from a human donor who donated a stem cell graft to a child with acute lymphoblastic leukemia. CDR3 region: CSAREREQVLDTQYF. In DNA, the CDR3 is TGCAGTGCCCGAGAGCGGGAGCAGGTGTTAGATACGCAGTATTTT.